Below, 32 T cell receptor beta chains from the same sample are listed, as sequenced in a study of blood T cell repertoires in COVID-19 (dated by TCRdb to 2020 to 2022). The method was the immunoSEQ multiplex PCR assay. TCRdb provides this immuneACCESS table in a form limited to in-frame rearrangements. Some clones are lacking; in checked studies, under half of them reflect an unresolved V gene, and why the rest are absent is not known. The table for this sample lists around 200,000 clones; under 90% of them were counted only once. The ten largest clones represent 18% of the sample. Sequenced: peripheral blood. Receptors were obtained from an elderly woman with active or convalescent COVID-19.

This clone was seen at least ten times. This chain connects TRBV6-1 to TRBJ2-7; D is possibly TRBD2 (5 bases). The CDR3 runs to 14 residues. Trimming pared 3 bases from V and 5 bases from J, leaving 14 bases between. Germline CDR1 and CDR2: MNHNS and SASEGT. The CDR3: CASSDQSGAHEQYF. In DNA form, the CDR3 reads TGTGCCAGCAGTGATCAGAGCGGAGCCCACGAGCAGTACTTC.

V and J are TRBV6-5 and TRBJ2-3; 12 nucleotides match TRBD1. CDR1 is MNHEY and CDR2 is SVGAGI in the germline V gene. The CDR3 covers 16 residues. Trimming cost V 2 bases and J 4 bases; bases outside gene matches: 4. DNA for the CDR3: TGTGCCAGCAGTTACCTGGGACAGGGGGCGGCAGATACGCAGTATTTT. Protein product: CASSYLGQGAADTQYF.

The CDR3 DNA reads TGTGCCAGCAGTTCCTCTCCGGGAAGGACAGCTTACGAGCAGTACTTC. Protein sequence: CASSSSPGRTAYEQYF. The genes are TRBV6-5 and TRBJ2-7; the D gene is possibly TRBD1 (6 bases). Germline V gene lookup returns CDR1 MNHEY and CDR2 SVGAGI. The length of the CDR3 is 16 residues. Trimming left V 4 bases short and J 4 bases short, with 20 bases between.

This chain joins TRBV19 and TRBJ1-2; D is ambiguous. This CDR3 region has 15 residues. Trimming pared 1 base from V and 2 bases from J, leaving 11 bases between. Per the germline V gene, CDR1 is LNHDA and CDR2 is SQIVND (reference sequence). CDR3: CASSIGDTLNYGYTF. Here the CDR3 DNA reads TGTGCCAGTAGTATAGGAGACACACTCAACTATGGCTACACCTTC.

Regarding this clone: Other DNA sequences from this sample encode an identical CDR3 as well. This chain uses TRBV5-6 with TRBJ1-3; tentatively, D is TRBD1 (5 bases). Between the trimmed V and J ends, which lost 4 bases and 4 bases, there was a span of 9 bases. This CDR3 comprises 13 residues. Germline assignment: CDR1 SGHDT and CDR2 YYEEEE. The CDR3 DNA reads as TGTGCCAGCAGCCTGGGGCAGGGAAACACCATATATTTT. Amino acid sequence: CASSLGQGNTIYF.

A note on this clone: Other DNA sequences from this sample encode an identical CDR3 as well. The V call is TRBV6-5, the J call TRBJ1-1; the D is unclear. CDR1 is MNHEY and CDR2 is SVGAGI in the germline V gene. Trimming shortened V by 8 bases and J by 4 bases, and 8 bases separated the two germline ends. The CDR3 has 11 residues. The CDR3 DNA is TGTGCCAGCCTCGGGTCCACTGAAGCTTTCTTT. Translated, it gives CASLGSTEAFF.

V is TRBV6-2 or TRBV6-3 and J is TRBJ2-1; 9 bases fit TRBD2. The CDR3 is made up of 17 amino acids. V was pared by 2 bases and J by 4 bases, with 9 bases of the junction left unmatched. Per germline, CDR1 MNHEY and CDR2 SVGEGT. This chain's CDR3 is CASSYPFPSGAYNEQFF. CDR3 nucleotides: TGTGCCAGCAGTTACCCATTTCCTAGCGGGGCTTACAATGAGCAGTTCTTC.

The genes are TRBV5-1 and TRBJ2-5; 8 bases fit TRBD2. Germline CDR1 is SGHRS and CDR2 is YFSETQ. V was pared by 3 bases and J by 1 base, with 2 bases of the junction left unmatched. This CDR3 comprises 14 residues. The CDR3 here is CASSSGLAQETQYF. CDR3 DNA sequence: TGCGCCAGCAGCTCTGGACTAGCCCAAGAGACCCAGTACTTC.

In its sample, this clone was seen once. This rearrangement joins TRBV7-3 to TRBJ2-3; TRBD2 matches at 14 bases. The CDR3 loop spans 20 amino acids. CDR1 SGHTA and CDR2 FQGTGA come from the germline V gene. The ends lost 2 bases at V and 2 bases at J; junction bases unmatched: 12. The CDR3 nucleotides are TGTGCCAGCAGCTTAGCCCCGGGGACTAGCGGGAGAAGTATCACAGATACGCAGTATTTT. Amino acid sequence: CASSLAPGTSGRSITDTQYF.

This chain connects TRBV5-8 to TRBJ1-2, with D possibly being TRBD1 (6 bases). V lost 7 bases and J 5 bases, leaving 12 bases between the germline ends. There are 12 residues in the CDR3. In germline, CDR1 is SGHTS, CDR2 YDEGEE. As DNA, the CDR3 is TGTGCCAGCTGGACAGTTTGGTATGGCTACACCTTC. Protein sequence: CASWTVWYGYTF.

The chain carries TRBV28 and TRBJ2-3, with 7 bases aligning to TRBD2. V lost 6 bases, J lost 4 bases, and 7 bases stayed unmatched. Germline assignment: CDR1 MDHEN and CDR2 SYDVKM. The CDR3 spans 14 residues. This chain's CDR3 is CASRNGGGADTQYF. CDR3 coding DNA: TGTGCCAGCAGGAATGGGGGAGGGGCAGATACGCAGTATTTT.

The sample holds a few counts of this clone. CDR3 bases: TGCGCCAGCAGCCTCGGGACAGGGAAAGACACCATATATTTT. Translation: CASSLGTGKDTIYF. The J gene is TRBJ1-3, the V gene TRBV5-1; 9 nucleotides line up with TRBD1. CDR3 length equals 14 residues. V dropped 4 bases and J dropped 8; count of bases not matched to a gene: 7. The germline V gene has CDR1 SGHRS and CDR2 YFSETQ.

V gene TRBV7-9 combines with J gene TRBJ2-7, with 10 bases matching TRBD2. The ends lost 4 bases at V and 9 bases at J; junction bases unmatched: 15. The V gene's germline CDR1 is SEHNR and CDR2 FQNEAQ (reference sequence). This CDR3 is built from 16 residues. This CDR3 is CASSSTPSGSWRRQYF. The CDR3 DNA reads TGTGCCAGCAGCTCTACCCCTAGCGGGAGTTGGAGGCGGCAGTACTTC.

There are a few counts of this clone. This rearrangement joins TRBV7-9 to TRBJ2-5, with TRBD2 identical over 9 bases. The trim removed 5 bases at V and 5 bases at J, leaving 12 bases unmatched. This CDR3 has 16 residues. The germline V gene encodes CDR1 SEHNR and CDR2 FQNEAQ (reference sequence). The chain's CDR3 is CASSTRTSARRETQYF. CDR3 coding DNA: TGTGCCAGCAGCACCCGGACTAGCGCCCGACGGGAGACCCAGTACTTC. Complete variable domain (other parts from reference TRBV7-9 and TRBJ2-5): DTGVSQNPRHKITKRGQNVTFRCDPISEHNRLYWYRQTLGQGPEFLTYFQNEAQLEKSRLLSDRFSAERPKGSFSTLEIQRTEQGDSAMYLCASSTRTSARRETQYFGPGTRLLVL.

This chain links TRBV27 with TRBJ2-7, with TRBD2 matching over 11 bases. Per the germline V gene, CDR1 is MNHEY and CDR2 is SMNVEV (reference sequence). The CDR3 extends over 17 amino acids. The V and J ends lost 3 bases and 3 bases, in that order; junction bases with no gene match: 10. CDR3 coding DNA: TGTGCCAGCAGTTTTGGTAGCGGGAGGGCCGGTGACTACGAGCAGTACTTC. It translates to CASSFGSGRAGDYEQYF.

This clone was detected once. This chain joins TRBV9 and TRBJ1-3; TRBD1 might be the D (5 bases). V was clipped by 0 bases and J by 3 bases, with 13 bases between them. There are 16 residues in the CDR3. Germline assignment: CDR1 SGDLS and CDR2 YYNGEE. CDR3 region: CASSVGGRGSGNTIYF. The CDR3 region has the DNA TGTGCCAGCAGCGTAGGCGGAAGGGGTAGTGGAAACACCATATATTTT.

This clone came up once. The chain carries TRBV7-3 and TRBJ1-4; D is uncertain. Trimming removed 7 bases at V and 7 bases at J, with 16 bases between. Germline CDR1 reads SGHTA; CDR2 reads FQGTGA. CDR3 length equals 14 residues. CDR3 DNA sequence: TGTGCCAGCAACTACAACCCCTCCGGTGAAAAACTGTTTTTT. Translation gives CASNYNPSGEKLFF.

CDR3 region: CASSQASGTYEQYF. CDR3 in DNA: TGTGCCAGCAGCCAAGCTAGCGGCACCTACGAGCAGTACTTC. This chain connects TRBV3-1 (or the pseudogene TRBV3-2) to TRBJ2-7; 7 bases agree with TRBD2. CDR3 size: 14 residues. V shed 1 base, J shed 2 bases, and the junction held 2 bases outside the gene matches. The V gene's germline CDR1 is LGHDT and CDR2 YNNKEL (reference sequence).

This clone was seen only once. V is TRBV27 and J is TRBJ1-4, with D tentatively TRBD1 (5 bases). CDR3 length: 15 amino acids. V was trimmed by 5 bases and J by 5 bases, leaving 15 bases between them. The germline CDR1 and CDR2 sequences are MNHEY and SMNVEV (reference sequence). This chain's CDR3 is CASSPSGAGNEKLFF. In DNA, the CDR3 is TGTGCCAGCAGTCCCTCTGGGGCCGGGAATGAAAAACTGTTTTTT. The complete variable domain, with remaining parts taken from reference TRBV27 and TRBJ1-4, reads EAQVTQNPRYLITVTGKKLTVTCSQNMNHEYMSWYRQDPGLGLRQIYYSMNVEVTDKGDVPEGYKVSRKEKRNFPLILESPSPNQTSLYFCASSPSGAGNEKLFFGSGTQLSVL.

This CDR3 reads CASSSRRESYNEQFF. The CDR3 bases are TGTGCCAGCAGCTCGAGGAGGGAGTCCTACAATGAGCAGTTCTTC. The chain recombines TRBV7-3 with TRBJ2-1; weak D call: TRBD2 (6 bases). Trimming shortened V by 4 bases and J by 1 base, and 11 bases separated the two germline ends. The CDR3 totals 15 residues. Germline V gives CDR1 SGHTA, CDR2 FQGTGA.

A note on this clone: The identical CDR3 is also encoded by other nucleotide sequences in the sample. This chain joins TRBV5-1 and TRBJ1-5; D is perhaps TRBD1 (6 bases). There are 14 residues in the CDR3. In germline, CDR1 is SGHRS, CDR2 YFSETQ. Trimming shortened V by 4 bases and J by 3 bases, and 11 bases separated the two germline ends. In DNA, the CDR3 is TGCGCCAGCAGCCCGCAGGGGCCCAATCAGCCCCAGCATTTT. Amino acids: CASSPQGPNQPQHF. Based on the CDR3 plus reference TRBV5-1 and TRBJ1-5, the full variable domain is KAGVTQTPRYLIKTRGQQVTLSCSPISGHRSVSWYQQTPGQGLQFLFEYFSETQRNKGNFPGRFSGRQFSNSRSEMNVSTLELGDSALYLCASSPQGPNQPQHFGDGTRLSIL.

This chain connects TRBV5-1 to TRBJ2-2; D is perhaps TRBD2 (6 bases). Germline V lookup: CDR1 SGHRS, CDR2 YFSETQ. The CDR3 contains 15 residues. The germline V and J ends were trimmed by 5 bases and 3 bases, with 14 bases remaining between them. The CDR3 DNA sequence: TGCGCCAGCAGTATGGGGGGTGCGGACACCGGGGAGCTGTTTTTT. This sequence encodes CASSMGGADTGELFF. Full variable domain (outside the CDR3, taken from reference TRBV5-1 and TRBJ2-2): KAGVTQTPRYLIKTRGQQVTLSCSPISGHRSVSWYQQTPGQGLQFLFEYFSETQRNKGNFPGRFSGRQFSNSRSEMNVSTLELGDSALYLCASSMGGADTGELFFGEGSRLTVL.

The V call is TRBV11-2, the J call TRBJ1-1; TRBD1 is a possible D gene (5 bases). The CDR3 length is 14 residues. Trimming left V 3 bases short and J 5 bases short, with 13 bases between. Germline V gene data show CDR1 as SGHAT and CDR2 as FQNNGV. CDR3 loop: CASSFWRGGTEAFF. The CDR3 DNA reads TGTGCCAGCAGCTTCTGGCGCGGGGGAACTGAAGCTTTCTTT.

The chain couples TRBV5-6 to TRBJ1-2; 7 nucleotides agree with TRBD1. Per the germline V gene, CDR1 is SGHDT and CDR2 is YYEEEE. The CDR3 spans 13 residues. J gave up 5 bases and V 4 bases, and 5 bases lay outside the gene matches. CDR3 amino acids: CASSPRDSYGYTF. Written as DNA, the CDR3 is TGTGCCAGCAGCCCCCGGGACAGTTATGGCTACACCTTC. The variable domain in full, with the rest retrieved from reference TRBV5-6 and TRBJ1-2, is DAGVTQSPTHLIKTRGQQVTLRCSPKSGHDTVSWYQQALGQGPQFIFQYYEEEERQRGNFPDRFSGHQFPNYSSELNVNALLLGDSALYLCASSPRDSYGYTFGSGTRLTVV.

V usage is TRBV19 and J usage is TRBJ2-6, with D possibly being TRBD2 (7 bases). This CDR3 is 18 amino acids long. Looked up from germline, CDR1 is LNHDA and CDR2 is SQIVND (reference sequence). Between the trimmed V and J ends, which lost 3 bases and 2 bases, there was a span of 17 bases. The CDR3 reads CASSITGRAIAGANVLTF. The CDR3 nucleotides are TGTGCCAGTAGTATCACAGGGAGGGCCATTGCTGGGGCCAACGTCCTGACTTTC.

The chain employs TRBV15 and TRBJ1-4; D uncertain. Trimming shortened V by 3 bases and J by 8 bases, and 7 bases separated the two germline ends. This CDR3 has 12 residues. CDR1 is LNHNV, CDR2 YYDKDF, per germline (reference sequence). The CDR3 here is CATSRSGEKLFF. CDR3 bases: TGTGCCACCAGCAGGTCGGGGGAAAAACTGTTTTTT.

The chain recombines TRBV5-1 with TRBJ2-5, with a tentative D call TRBD1 (6 bases). Looked up from germline, CDR1 is SGHRS and CDR2 is YFSETQ. The V end lost 7 bases, the J end lost 5 bases, and 21 bases lay between the germline ends. The CDR3 has 15 residues. CDR3 nucleotide sequence: TGCGCCAGCGGAGAAGTACAGGGATCGGGGGAGACCCAGTACTTC. Translation: CASGEVQGSGETQYF. The variable domain in full, with the rest retrieved from reference TRBV5-1 and TRBJ2-5, is KAGVTQTPRYLIKTRGQQVTLSCSPISGHRSVSWYQQTPGQGLQFLFEYFSETQRNKGNFPGRFSGRQFSNSRSEMNVSTLELGDSALYLCASGEVQGSGETQYFGPGTRLLVL.

This clone has more than one count but fewer than ten. The V and J genes are TRBV4-1 and TRBJ2-7, with D perhaps TRBD1 (5 bases). V was shortened by 1 base and J by 3 bases, with 13 bases between the two germline ends. Germline assignment: CDR1 MGHRA and CDR2 YSYEKL. The length of the CDR3 is 15 residues. The CDR3 here is CASSQVGGARYEQYF. The CDR3 region has the DNA TGCGCCAGCAGCCAAGTGGGTGGGGCCCGCTACGAGCAGTACTTC.

The genes are TRBV5-8 and TRBJ2-4, with TRBD2 identical over 12 bases. The V and J ends lost 4 bases and 0 bases, in that order; junction bases with no gene match: 8. CDR1 and CDR2 (germline): SGHTS, YDEGEE. This CDR3 comprises 18 residues. CDR3 sequence: CASSLGILAGGAKNIQYF. The CDR3 DNA reads TGTGCCAGCAGCCTTGGAATACTAGCGGGAGGAGCCAAAAACATTCAGTACTTC.

The chain recombines TRBV2 with TRBJ1-5; the D is unclear. CDR1 is SNHLY and CDR2 is FYNNEI in the germline V gene. The V gene lost 2 bases and the J gene lost 0 bases, with 8 bases spanning the gap. This CDR3 has 15 residues. The CDR3 coding sequence is TGTGCCAGCAGTGAAAATCTATATAGCAATCAGCCCCAGCATTTT. Translating it yields CASSENLYSNQPQHF.

For this clone: Other DNA variants within this sample encode the same CDR3. The rearrangement links TRBV5-1 to TRBJ1-5; the match to TRBD1 covers 10 bases. V lost 4 bases and J lost 5; bases outside the gene matches: 3. This CDR3 contains 14 residues. CDR1 is SGHRS and CDR2 is YFSETQ in the germline V gene. The CDR3 sequence: CASSLGTGDQPQHF. CDR3 DNA sequence: TGCGCCAGCAGCCTGGGGACAGGGGATCAGCCCCAGCATTTT.

The chain is built from TRBV5-4 and TRBJ2-3; possible D gene TRBD1, 6 bases. Looked up from germline, CDR1 is SGHNT and CDR2 is YYREEE (reference sequence). Trimming took 3 bases from V and 5 from J, leaving 10 bases between them. The length of the CDR3 is 13 residues. The CDR3 sequence is CASSSTGKDTQYF. CDR3 in DNA: TGTGCCAGCAGCTCAACAGGGAAAGATACGCAGTATTTT.